Presented here are 25 T cell receptor beta chains from one specimen sequenced in a study of shared clonotypes between healthy human individuals. Data came from immunoSEQ multiplex PCR; TCRdb stores just in-frame clones and leaves some out. The sample carries more than 2 million clones, 85% to 95% recorded once. The material sequenced was naive CD4+ T cells sorted from blood. Subset denoted: CD45RA+ positively selected. All receptors come from a man younger than 35 in good health.

The genes are TRBV5-1 and TRBJ2-5, with 10 bases fitting TRBD2. There are 15 residues in the CDR3. V lost 6 bases and J lost 5; bases outside the gene matches: 10. The germline V gene encodes CDR1 SGHRS and CDR2 YFSETQ. The CDR3, as DNA: TGCGCCAGCACCGGGGCTAGCGGGAGTGAGGAGACCCAGTACTTC. This encodes CASTGASGSEETQYF. Using reference TRBV5-1 and TRBJ2-5 for the parts outside the CDR3, the full variable domain is KAGVTQTPRYLIKTRGQQVTLSCSPISGHRSVSWYQQTPGQGLQFLFEYFSETQRNKGNFPGRFSGRQFSNSRSEMNVSTLELGDSALYLCASTGASGSEETQYFGPGTRLLVL.

The chain combines TRBV5-6 with TRBJ2-7; 10 positions agree with TRBD1. The CDR3 consists of 13 residues. Looked up from germline, CDR1 is SGHDT and CDR2 is YYEEEE. Trimming cost V 4 bases and J 9 bases; bases outside gene matches: 7. CDR3 sequence reads: CASSAPGQGSQYF. In nucleotides, the CDR3 is TGTGCCAGCAGCGCCCCGGGACAGGGGTCGCAGTACTTC.

J is TRBJ2-3 and V is TRBV15, with D possibly matching TRBD1 (5 bases). Germline V gene data show CDR1 as LNHNV and CDR2 as YYDKDF (reference sequence). V dropped 0 bases and J dropped 2 bases, with 18 bases sitting between them. The CDR3 has 18 residues. CDR3 in amino acids: CATSRDSGPGSHTDTQYF. CDR3 DNA: TGTGCCACCAGCAGAGATTCAGGTCCAGGGTCCCACACAGATACGCAGTATTTT.

The chain uses TRBV6-5 and TRBJ2-6, with 7 positions matching TRBD1. Germline assignment: CDR1 MNHEY and CDR2 SVGAGI. The CDR3 is 15 residues long. V was pared by 5 bases and J by 0 bases, with 1 base of the junction left unmatched. CDR3 nucleotide sequence: TGTGCCAGCAGTAGGACAGGCTCTGGGGCCAACGTCCTGACTTTC. Its translation is CASSRTGSGANVLTF.

V is TRBV5-6 and J is TRBJ2-2, with 9 bases lining up with TRBD1. V lost 4 bases, J lost 6 bases, and 7 bases stayed unmatched. Germline lookup yields CDR1 SGHDT and CDR2 YYEEEE. The CDR3 is 15 amino acids. The CDR3 DNA sequence: TGTGCCAGCAGCCACGGGACAGGGCTCGCCGGGGAGCTGTTTTTT. It specifies CASSHGTGLAGELFF.

The chain uses TRBV18 and TRBJ1-4, with D maybe TRBD1 (5 bases). The CDR3 contains 14 residues. Germline CDR1 and CDR2: KGHSH and LQKENI. V lost 2 bases, J lost 16 bases, and 20 bases lay in between. CDR3 coding DNA: TGTGCCAGCTCACCATTCGCCCAGGGCGAGTCCCCGTTTTTT. Protein: CASSPFAQGESPFF.

The V gene is TRBV7-2, the J gene TRBJ2-1; D ambiguous. This CDR3 region has 16 residues. With 0 bases removed from V and 0 bases from J, the gap between germline ends came to 9 bases. The germline CDR1 and CDR2 sequences are SGHTA and FQGNSA. The CDR3 here is CASSLAATFSYNEQFF. The CDR3 DNA follows: TGTGCCAGCAGCTTAGCGGCAACCTTCTCCTACAATGAGCAGTTCTTC.

This chain links TRBV5-1 with TRBJ2-7; 7 bases match TRBD2. Per the germline V gene, CDR1 is SGHRS and CDR2 is YFSETQ. V shed 0 bases and J 2 bases; nucleotides not matched to a gene: 5. This CDR3 is built from 15 residues. CDR3 protein: CASSLERGPTYEQYF. The CDR3 nucleotides are TGCGCCAGCAGCTTGGAGCGGGGCCCGACCTACGAGCAGTACTTC.

The CDR3 loop is CASSQHNQPQHF. The CDR3 DNA is TGCGCCAGCAGCCAACACAATCAGCCCCAGCATTTT. The chain combines TRBV4-1 with TRBJ1-5; D gene unclear. CDR1 and CDR2 (germline): MGHRA, YSYEKL. This CDR3 has 12 residues. Trimming took off 2 bases at V and 3 bases at J, with 2 bases between the two ends.

This sequence joins TRBV27 and TRBJ2-7, with D possibly TRBD1 on 6 matching bases. The germline V gene has CDR1 MNHEY and CDR2 SMNVEV (reference sequence). The CDR3 extends over 15 amino acids. V gave up 5 bases and J gave up 4 bases, with 18 bases separating them. The CDR3 protein is CASSRGTGSGYEQYF. The CDR3 DNA follows: TGTGCCAGCAGTAGGGGGACGGGCTCGGGGTACGAGCAGTACTTC.

This clone was observed a handful of times. The chain joins TRBV25-1 to TRBJ1-2; 8 positions agree with TRBD1. J lost 7 bases, V lost 7 bases, and 11 bases had no gene match. The CDR3 is 14 residues long. Germline CDR1 MGHDK, CDR2 SYGVNS. The CDR3 loop is CASTTTGQVGGYTF. The CDR3 DNA sequence: TGTGCCAGCACCACCACGGGACAGGTCGGTGGCTACACCTTC.

Only one count was recorded for this clone. This sequence joins TRBV9 and TRBJ1-1; the D is unclear. The CDR3 totals 14 residues. Germline V CDR1 and CDR2: SGDLS, YYNGEE. Trimming left V 0 bases short and J 3 bases short, with 9 bases between. The CDR3 region is CASSVDRDYTEAFF. CDR3 nucleotides: TGTGCCAGCAGCGTAGACCGGGATTACACTGAAGCTTTCTTT.

The chain is built from TRBV6-5 and TRBJ1-1; D is perhaps TRBD1 (5 bases). CDR3 length: 13 amino acids. The ends were cut back, 2 bases at V and 5 bases at J, with 9 bases in the middle. Germline lookup yields CDR1 MNHEY and CDR2 SVGAGI. The CDR3 here is CASSYVRGTEAFF. The CDR3 bases are TGTGCCAGCAGTTACGTCCGGGGGACTGAAGCTTTCTTT.

The rearrangement links TRBV27 to TRBJ2-3, with D unclear. CDR1 MNHEY and CDR2 SMNVEV come from the germline V gene (reference sequence). The CDR3 extends over 13 amino acids. The V end was cut by 8 bases, the J end by 5 bases, with 14 bases between. The CDR3 nucleotides are TGTGCCAGCCGCGACCTGCTCCGAGATACGCAGTATTTT. Protein: CASRDLLRDTQYF.

The V gene is TRBV11-3, the J gene TRBJ1-2; D not certain. This CDR3 has 12 amino acids. Trimming took off 5 bases at V and 8 bases at J, with 12 bases between the two ends. Germline loops: CDR1 SGHNT, CDR2 YENEEA. The CDR3 DNA reads as TGTGCCAGCAGCCTCAACGGGCTGGGCTACACCTTC. Residues: CASSLNGLGYTF.

The chain joins TRBV5-6 to TRBJ2-2; no clear D. V lost 2 bases and J 6 bases, leaving 5 bases between the germline ends. Germline V lookup: CDR1 SGHDT, CDR2 YYEEEE. CDR3 length: 12 amino acids. The CDR3 spells CASSFWAGELFF. DNA for the CDR3: TGTGCCAGCAGCTTTTGGGCCGGGGAGCTGTTTTTT.

The rearrangement links TRBV25-1 to TRBJ2-7; no definite D call. The V gene's germline CDR1 is MGHDK and CDR2 SYGVNS. V was clipped by 8 bases and J by 2 bases, with 16 bases between them. The length of the CDR3 is 14 residues. The CDR3 sequence is CASSADPAPYEQYF. The CDR3 DNA sequence: TGTGCCAGCTCTGCTGACCCAGCCCCCTACGAGCAGTACTTC.

V is TRBV7-8 and J is TRBJ2-7; D is possibly TRBD1 (6 bases). The germline CDR1 and CDR2 sequences are SGHVS and FQNEAQ. Trimming shortened V by 5 bases and J by 3 bases, and 20 bases separated the two germline ends. This CDR3 contains 16 residues. CDR3 nucleotides: TGTGCCAGCAGCGAGTACAGGGAACGGCCGAGCTACGAGCAGTACTTC. It specifies CASSEYRERPSYEQYF.

For this clone: Other DNA sequences of this sample code for an identical CDR3. The chain employs TRBV7-9 and TRBJ2-3, with 10 nucleotides matching TRBD2. Losses at the gene ends were 5 bases for V and 0 bases for J; bases not matched to a gene: 11. Looked up from germline, CDR1 is SEHNR and CDR2 is FQNEAQ (reference sequence). The CDR3 is made up of 18 amino acids. The CDR3 bases are TGTGCCAGCAGCCTTCATACTGTAGCGGGGGGTAGCACAGATACGCAGTATTTT. This gives the protein CASSLHTVAGGSTDTQYF. Full variable domain (rest looked up from reference TRBV7-9 and TRBJ2-3): DTGVSQNPRHKITKRGQNVTFRCDPISEHNRLYWYRQTLGQGPEFLTYFQNEAQLEKSRLLSDRFSAERPKGSFSTLEIQRTEQGDSAMYLCASSLHTVAGGSTDTQYFGPGTRLTVL.

The V call is TRBV11-2, the J call TRBJ2-7; D unclear. The CDR3 is 13 amino acids. The V gene lost 3 bases and the J gene lost 4 bases, with 10 bases spanning the gap. The germline gives CDR1 SGHAT, CDR2 FQNNGV. The CDR3 reads CASSFSGLYEQYF. As DNA, the CDR3 is TGTGCCAGCAGCTTTAGTGGCCTTTACGAGCAGTACTTC.

J is TRBJ2-2 and V is TRBV6-6; no clear D gene. Trimming removed 0 bases at V and 2 bases at J, with 7 bases between. Germline assignment: CDR1 MNHNY and CDR2 SVGAGI (reference sequence). This CDR3 region has 15 residues. The CDR3 spells CASSYSQPNTGELFF. In DNA form, the CDR3 reads TGTGCCAGCAGTTACTCGCAGCCCAACACCGGGGAGCTGTTTTTT.

The chain uses TRBV7-2 and TRBJ2-1; 10 bases are a match to TRBD2. This CDR3 comprises 16 residues. V shed 5 bases and J 5 bases; nucleotides not matched to a gene: 9. CDR1 and CDR2 from the germline V gene are SGHTA and FQGNSA. The CDR3 loop reads CASSQAGTSANNEQFF. CDR3 DNA sequence: TGTGCCAGCAGCCAAGCCGGGACTAGCGCGAACAATGAGCAGTTCTTC.

As concerns this clone: Other DNA sequences in the sample encode the same CDR3. The rearrangement joins TRBV9 to TRBJ2-7, with D possibly being TRBD2 (5 bases). Germline loops: CDR1 SGDLS, CDR2 YYNGEE. This CDR3 has 15 residues. The V end lost 0 bases, the J end lost 4 bases, and 14 bases lay between the germline ends. The CDR3 loop is CASSVAPSGEYEQYF. The DNA for the CDR3 is TGTGCCAGCAGCGTAGCTCCCAGCGGAGAGTACGAGCAGTACTTC.

The gene calls are TRBV7-2 and TRBJ1-2, with 8 bases lining up with TRBD1. V shed 4 bases and J 8 bases; nucleotides not matched to a gene: 6. The germline V gene has CDR1 SGHTA and CDR2 FQGNSA. The CDR3 length is 13 residues. The CDR3 here is CASSSDRAGGYTF. The CDR3 coding sequence is TGTGCCAGCAGCTCGGACAGGGCGGGCGGCTACACCTTC. Full variable domain (rest looked up from reference TRBV7-2 and TRBJ1-2): GAGVSQSPSNKVTEKGKDVELRCDPISGHTALYWYRQSLGQGLEFLIYFQGNSAPDKSGLPSDRFSAERTGGSVSTLTIQRTQQEDSAVYLCASSSDRAGGYTFGSGTRLTVV.

CDR3 residues: CASSRRVFNQPQHF. For the CDR3, the DNA is TGTGCCAGCAGCCGGAGGGTTTTCAATCAGCCCCAGCATTTT. The chain employs TRBV7-3 and TRBJ1-5; D remains unclear. Trimming cost V 5 bases and J 3 bases, with 11 bases left between them. From germline, CDR1 is SGHTA and CDR2 FQGTGA. The CDR3 is made up of 14 amino acids.